A single sample gave rise to the 10 T cell receptor beta chains below, sequenced in a study of blood T cell repertoires in COVID-19. Clones were sequenced by immunoSEQ multiplex PCR, and TCRdb holds only the in-frame ones, with some missing. This table holds 60,000 to 85,000 clones, roughly 88% found once. The sample comprised peripheral blood. The receptors derive from a woman of 80 years or more with active or convalescent COVID-19.

V and J are TRBV9 and TRBJ2-7; D may be TRBD1 (8 bases). V was cut by 0 bases and J by 2 bases, with 15 bases left in between. Germline V lookup: CDR1 SGDLS, CDR2 YYNGEE. CDR3 length equals 16 residues. The CDR3 loop reads CASSVAAQGGTYEQYF. CDR3 in DNA: TGTGCCAGCAGCGTAGCGGCACAGGGGGGGACCTACGAGCAGTACTTC.

The V gene is TRBV5-6, the J gene TRBJ1-2, with 7 bases matching TRBD1. The J segment lost 9 bases and the V segment lost 3 bases, leaving 14 bases of the junction unmatched. From germline, CDR1 is SGHDT and CDR2 YYEEEE. The CDR3 has 15 residues. Written as DNA, the CDR3 is TGTGCCAGCAGCTCCAATAGGGGACAGAGACTTCGCTACACCTTC. It yields the protein CASSSNRGQRLRYTF.

The rearrangement links TRBV10-3 to TRBJ1-2; D unresolved. CDR1 ENHRY and CDR2 SYGVKD come from the germline V gene. With 3 bases removed from V and 0 bases from J, the gap between germline ends came to 11 bases. The CDR3 spans 15 residues. CDR3 amino acids: CAISDPSISNYGYTF. For the CDR3, the DNA is TGTGCCATCAGTGACCCAAGCATTTCTAACTATGGCTACACCTTC.

This sequence joins TRBV5-1 and TRBJ2-7; D is possibly TRBD1 (6 bases). Germline CDR1 and CDR2: SGHRS and YFSETQ. V was clipped by 1 base and J by 4 bases, with 9 bases between them. The CDR3 runs 13 residues. This CDR3 is CASSLLGQYEQYF. The DNA for the CDR3 is TGCGCCAGCAGCTTGCTCGGACAGTACGAGCAGTACTTC.

The chain is built from TRBV15 and TRBJ2-3; 8 bases fit TRBD2. The V and J ends lost 2 bases and 6 bases, in that order; junction bases with no gene match: 13. This CDR3 region has 17 residues. CDR1 is LNHNV and CDR2 is YYDKDF in the germline V gene (reference sequence). CDR3 in DNA: TGTGCCACCAGCAGATCAAGGGGTAGCGGGATTCCCGATACGCAGTATTTT. It specifies CATSRSRGSGIPDTQYF.

The gene calls are TRBV5-6 and TRBJ2-1; 8 nucleotides align to TRBD2. Germline trimming cut 2 bases from V and 6 bases from J; bases unmatched to any gene: 7. Germline CDR1 and CDR2: SGHDT and YYEEEE. This CDR3 contains 15 residues. CDR3 sequence: CASSFGTSRGNEQFF. Written as DNA, the CDR3 is TGTGCCAGCAGCTTCGGGACTAGTAGGGGCAATGAGCAGTTCTTC.

The rearrangement joins TRBV10-3 to TRBJ2-7; weak D call: TRBD2 (5 bases). V lost 2 bases, J lost 1 base, and 12 bases lay in between. CDR1 is ENHRY, CDR2 SYGVKD, per germline. The CDR3 spans 15 residues. CDR3 amino acids: CAISEGGGRSYEQYF. The CDR3 coding sequence is TGTGCCATCAGTGAGGGCGGAGGCCGTTCCTACGAGCAGTACTTC.

V is TRBV11-2 and J is TRBJ2-2; a weak D match, TRBD1 (7 bases). CDR1 SGHAT and CDR2 FQNNGV come from the germline V gene. The CDR3 runs to 15 residues. Trimming stripped 6 bases from V and 5 bases from J, with 16 bases between. CDR3 sequence: CASRGGGRRTGELFF. CDR3 nucleotide sequence: TGTGCCAGCAGAGGAGGGGGCAGACGGACCGGGGAGCTGTTTTTT. Supplemented by reference TRBV11-2 and TRBJ2-2, the full variable domain reads EAGVAQSPRYKIIEKRQSVAFWCNPISGHATLYWYQQILGQGPKLLIQFQNNGVVDDSQLPKDRFSAERLKGVDSTLKIQPAKLEDSAVYLCASRGGGRRTGELFFGEGSRLTVL.

V usage is TRBV5-1 and J usage is TRBJ1-1; TRBD1 might be the D (5 bases). The V gene lost 4 bases and the J gene lost 6 bases, with 19 bases spanning the gap. Looked up from germline, CDR1 is SGHRS and CDR2 is YFSETQ. This CDR3 is built from 15 residues. CDR3 sequence reads: CASSLGPAGFAEAFF. CDR3 DNA: TGCGCCAGCAGCCTGGGACCCGCGGGGTTCGCTGAAGCTTTCTTT.

The gene calls are TRBV3-1 (or the pseudogene TRBV3-2) and TRBJ1-2; no firm D call. The germline V and J ends were trimmed by 1 base and 4 bases, with 10 bases remaining between them. CDR1 and CDR2 from the germline V gene are LGHDT and YNNKEL (reference sequence). The CDR3 has 14 residues. The CDR3 bases are TGTGCCAGCAGCCAAGGAGAGGGAGGCTATGGCTACACCTTC. Protein sequence: CASSQGEGGYGYTF.